A single sample is the source of the 32 T cell receptor beta chains below, sequenced in a study of T cell responses to AZD1222 COVID-19 vaccine. Libraries were prepared by immunoSEQ multiplex PCR; TCRdb keeps only in-frame clonotypes and omits some of them. The table shows 130,000 or so clones, with roughly 90% occurring only once. The sequencing here drew on peripheral blood, taken on day 0 of AZD1222 vaccination. Receptor source: an adult in good health.

By share, this clone ranks as medium-sized (0.01 to 0.1%). This chain uses TRBV7-3 with TRBJ1-2; TRBD1 agrees at 7 bases. V gave up 5 bases and J gave up 8 bases; unmatched junction bases: 8. The CDR3 runs to 13 residues. Germline V gene lookup returns CDR1 SGHTA and CDR2 FQGTGA. CDR3 coding DNA: TGTGCCAGCAGCACCTCGAGGGGGCAAGGCTACACCTTC. Its translation is CASSTSRGQGYTF.

CDR3 amino acids: CASSRRRDPDEQYF. CDR3 in DNA: TGTGCCAGCAGCCGTCGTCGGGATCCCGACGAGCAGTACTTC. This sequence joins TRBV27 and TRBJ2-7; D might be TRBD2 (5 bases). CDR1 and CDR2 (germline): MNHEY, SMNVEV (reference sequence). The length of the CDR3 is 14 residues. The V and J ends lost 6 bases and 5 bases respectively, with 17 bases between them.

This chain connects TRBV28 to TRBJ1-1, with a possible D match to TRBD1 (5 bases). V was shortened by 5 bases and J by 4 bases, with 20 bases between the two germline ends. The CDR3 runs 16 residues. Germline-derived CDR1 and CDR2 are MDHEN and SYDVKM. DNA for the CDR3: TGTGCCAGCAGTCTCCCCGGGAGCTTGGGGGTCACTGAAGCTTTCTTT. It codes for CASSLPGSLGVTEAFF.

The V call is TRBV6-5, the J call TRBJ2-5; D is perhaps TRBD2 (6 bases). CDR3 length: 15 residues. The V and J ends lost 8 bases and 0 bases respectively, with 16 bases between them. Looked up from germline, CDR1 is MNHEY and CDR2 is SVGAGI. The CDR3 is CASRSAGGYQETQYF. CDR3 sequence (DNA): TGTGCCAGCCGTTCCGCTGGGGGGTACCAAGAGACCCAGTACTTC.

The J gene is TRBJ2-3, the V gene TRBV6-5; TRBD2 agrees at 8 bases. V was pared by 7 bases and J by 4 bases, with 1 base of the junction left unmatched. Germline V CDR1 and CDR2: MNHEY, SVGAGI. The CDR3 contains 12 residues. In DNA form, the CDR3 reads TGTGCCAGCACGGGGGGGGCAGATACGCAGTATTTT. Its translation is CASTGGADTQYF.

This clone was observed a handful of times. V and J are TRBV6-4 and TRBJ2-1; 7 bases agree with TRBD2. Germline lookup yields CDR1 MRHNA and CDR2 SNTAGT. The CDR3 contains 15 residues. Trimming at V came to 2 bases and at J to 6 bases, leaving 7 bases not matched to a gene. CDR3 nucleotides: TGTGCCAGCAGTGACGGGGCGGGAGCTCTCAATGAGCAGTTCTTC. Its translation: CASSDGAGALNEQFF.

The chain combines TRBV6-5 with TRBJ1-5; D might be TRBD1 (5 bases). Between the trimmed V and J ends, which lost 10 bases and 0 bases, there was a span of 13 bases. Germline V CDR1 and CDR2: MNHEY, SVGAGI. This CDR3 is built from 14 residues. The CDR3 spells CATQPGGSNQPQHF. The CDR3 bases are TGTGCCACCCAACCTGGGGGTAGCAATCAGCCCCAGCATTTT.

This chain joins TRBV13 and TRBJ2-7; 7 nucleotides agree with TRBD1. Germline trimming cut 2 bases from V and 5 bases from J; bases unmatched to any gene: 15. The germline V gene has CDR1 PRHDT and CDR2 FYEKMQ (reference sequence). This CDR3 has 17 residues. This CDR3 reads CASSLFGTEGEGHEQYF. DNA of the CDR3: TGTGCCAGCAGCTTATTCGGGACAGAGGGAGAGGGCCACGAGCAGTACTTC.

This clone was recorded once. This sequence joins TRBV7-9 and TRBJ1-4; perhaps TRBD1 as D (6 bases). V dropped 2 bases and J dropped 4 bases, with 14 bases sitting between them. CDR1 and CDR2 from the germline V gene are SEHNR and FQNEAQ (reference sequence). This CDR3 has 16 amino acids. The CDR3 reads CASSLSGTLVNEKLFF. CDR3 bases: TGTGCCAGCAGCTTATCCGGGACACTCGTTAATGAAAAACTGTTTTTT. The full variable domain, in which reference TRBV7-9 and TRBJ1-4 provide the parts outside the CDR3, is DTGVSQNPRHKITKRGQNVTFRCDPISEHNRLYWYRQTLGQGPEFLTYFQNEAQLEKSRLLSDRFSAERPKGSFSTLEIQRTEQGDSAMYLCASSLSGTLVNEKLFFGSGTQLSVL.

The table lists this clone with a count of one. One end of the junction varies from germline; a read error may be responsible. The rearrangement uses TRBV7-7 and TRBJ2-3; tentative D call: TRBD2 (6 bases). Per the germline V gene, CDR1 is SSHAT and CDR2 is FNYEAQ (reference sequence). The CDR3 consists of 15 residues. CDR3 coding DNA: TGTGCTAGCAGCATGGGGACTTTTAGCACAGATACGCAGTATTTT. The encoded protein is CASSMGTFSTDTQYF. The full variable domain, completed using reference TRBV7-7 and TRBJ2-3, is GAGVSQSPRYKVTKRGQDVTLRCDPISSHATLYWYQQALGQGPEFLTYFNYEAQPDKSGLPSDRFSAERPEGSISTLTIQRTEQRDSAMYRCASSMGTFSTDTQYFGPGTRLTVL.

The V gene is TRBV18, the J gene TRBJ1-1, with D possibly TRBD1 on 6 matching bases. Germline CDR1 KGHSH, CDR2 LQKENI. Trimming removed 1 base at V and 11 bases at J, with 17 bases between. The CDR3 length is 14 residues. The CDR3 protein is CASSPLGRGPEAFF. The CDR3 DNA sequence: TGTGCCAGCTCACCACTTGGCCGGGGGCCGGAGGCTTTCTTT.

The chain links TRBV24-1 to TRBJ1-5, with D unresolved. From germline, CDR1 is KGHDR and CDR2 SFDVKD. V was shortened by 4 bases and J by 7 bases, with 10 bases between the two germline ends. The CDR3 runs to 13 residues. The CDR3 bases are TGTGCCACCAGTGACGCACGGAGCCAGCCCCAGCATTTT. Translated, it gives CATSDARSQPQHF.

This chain uses TRBV12-5 with TRBJ2-2; 9 bases fit TRBD1. This CDR3 is 16 amino acids long. V shed 1 base, J shed 7 bases, and the junction held 7 bases outside the gene matches. Germline loops: CDR1 LGHNT, CDR2 FRNRAP. CDR3 residues: CASGLDPQGAGGELFF. The DNA of the CDR3 is TGTGCTAGTGGTTTGGACCCACAGGGGGCGGGCGGGGAGCTGTTTTTT.

This rearrangement joins TRBV28 to TRBJ2-7; D might be TRBD1 or TRBD2, each matching 6 bases. Germline CDR1 and CDR2: MDHEN and SYDVKM. Trimming took off 5 bases at V and 5 bases at J, with 19 bases between the two ends. The CDR3 runs 15 residues. In DNA, the CDR3 is TGTGCCAGCAGTCAACAGGGAGTGGGGGGACACGAGCAGTACTTC. It is translated as CASSQQGVGGHEQYF.

The chain combines TRBV6-5 with TRBJ1-1; the D is unclear. Deletions cut 6 bases from V and 7 bases from J, with 9 bases between. CDR3 length: 11 residues. CDR1 is MNHEY, CDR2 SVGAGI, per germline. As DNA, the CDR3 is TGTGCCAGCAGCTACGGTTTTGAAGCTTTCTTT. It encodes CASSYGFEAFF.

This clone has a handful of counts. V usage is TRBV10-1 and J usage is TRBJ1-5, with TRBD1 matching 10 bases. The V segment lost 3 bases and the J segment 1 base; nucleotides outside the gene matches: 6. This CDR3 is 17 amino acids long. Per germline, CDR1 WNHNN and CDR2 SYGVQD (reference sequence). This CDR3 is CASSEIGGQGSNQPQHF. CDR3 in DNA: TGCGCCAGCAGTGAAATAGGGGGACAGGGGAGCAATCAGCCCCAGCATTTT.

This chain uses TRBV7-6 with TRBJ1-6; the D is unclear. Germline assignment: CDR1 SGHVS and CDR2 FNYEAQ. V was cut by 5 bases and J by 10 bases, with 21 bases left in between. CDR3 length: 16 residues. The CDR3 reads CASSPSSEPAGSPLHF. The CDR3, as DNA: TGTGCCAGCAGCCCCAGCTCCGAGCCAGCTGGGTCACCCCTCCACTTT.

The chain combines TRBV7-8 with TRBJ1-4, with no clear D. This CDR3 spans 15 amino acids. V was shortened by 2 bases and J by 11 bases, with 18 bases between the two germline ends. Germline CDR1 is SGHVS and CDR2 is FQNEAQ. Here the CDR3 reads CASSLLSGFSEKLFF. CDR3 sequence (DNA): TGTGCCAGCAGCTTACTTTCGGGGTTCTCGGAGAAACTGTTTTTT.

The V call is TRBV7-2, the J call TRBJ2-1; 9 nucleotides agree with TRBD1. Losses at the gene ends were 5 bases for V and 2 bases for J; bases not matched to a gene: 1. Per germline, CDR1 SGHTA and CDR2 FQGNSA. The length of the CDR3 is 14 residues. As DNA, the CDR3 is TGTGCCAGCAGCAGACAGGGGGCCTACAATGAGCAGTTCTTC. Encoded protein: CASSRQGAYNEQFF.

The rearrangement links TRBV13 to TRBJ2-6; maybe TRBD1 (6 bases). The CDR3 is made up of 17 amino acids. The ends were cut back, 0 bases at V and 4 bases at J, with 13 bases in the middle. Germline V gene lookup returns CDR1 PRHDT and CDR2 FYEKMQ (reference sequence). CDR3 nucleotides: TGTGCCAGCAGCTTAGGGCCGACAGGTCTGGGGGCCAACGTCCTGACTTTC. This sequence encodes CASSLGPTGLGANVLTF.

The rearrangement joins TRBV7-2 to TRBJ2-3, with D possibly matching TRBD2 (6 bases). This CDR3 is 14 amino acids long. V lost 5 bases and J 2 bases, leaving 11 bases between the germline ends. Germline CDR1 and CDR2: SGHTA and FQGNSA. The CDR3 DNA reads TGTGCCAGCAGCGCGCCTAGCGCCACAGATACGCAGTATTTT. It is translated as CASSAPSATDTQYF.

This clone was detected only a few times. The chain employs TRBV23-1 and TRBJ2-1; TRBD2 aligns across 9 bases. TRBV23-1 is reported as an ORF; its role is uncertain. The ends lost 0 bases at V and 4 bases at J; junction bases unmatched: 13. The CDR3 loop spans 19 amino acids. The DNA of the CDR3 is TGCGCCAGCAGTCAATCGTGTTATGCGGGAGGGGCCCCTTACAATGAGCAGTTCTTC. This sequence encodes CASSQSCYAGGAPYNEQFF.

V is TRBV27 and J is TRBJ1-2, with a weak D call TRBD1 (5 bases). Trimming took off 3 bases at V and 3 bases at J, with 11 bases between the two ends. Germline lookup yields CDR1 MNHEY and CDR2 SMNVEV (reference sequence). The CDR3 extends over 14 amino acids. In DNA form, the CDR3 reads TGTGCCAGCAGTTTTTATTTGGGGGACTATGGCTACACCTTC. Translating gives CASSFYLGDYGYTF.

The rearrangement uses TRBV7-2 and TRBJ2-1; maybe TRBD2 (7 bases). Trimming pared 8 bases from V and 8 bases from J, leaving 16 bases between. The germline CDR1 and CDR2 sequences are SGHTA and FQGNSA. The CDR3 is made up of 13 amino acids. CDR3 coding DNA: TGTGCCAGCCGAGGGGGGGCGAAAGATGAGCAGTTCTTC. As protein: CASRGGAKDEQFF.

The rearrangement links TRBV7-3 to TRBJ1-1, with 9 bases matching TRBD1. The CDR3 extends over 14 amino acids. Germline values: CDR1 SGHTA, CDR2 FQGTGA. V was pared by 4 bases and J by 5 bases, with 5 bases of the junction left unmatched. In DNA form, the CDR3 reads TGTGCCAGCAGCTCCGGGACAGGGATTACTGAAGCTTTCTTT. Its protein product is CASSSGTGITEAFF.

This clone was picked up one time. This CDR3 reads CASSLEGLNSPLHF. In DNA, the CDR3 is TGTGCCAGCAGCTTAGAGGGCTTGAATTCACCCCTCCACTTT. The chain joins TRBV5-6 to TRBJ1-6; unclear D gene. Germline V gives CDR1 SGHDT, CDR2 YYEEEE. The V and J ends lost 2 bases and 7 bases respectively, with 10 bases between them. The CDR3 is made up of 14 amino acids.

J is TRBJ2-1 and V is TRBV18, with unresolved D. V lost 1 base to trimming and J lost 3 bases, with 16 bases between them. Germline loops: CDR1 KGHSH, CDR2 LQKENI. The CDR3 covers 17 residues. The DNA for the CDR3 is TGTGCCAGCTCACCACTTTTTGCTCTCGTTAGCTACAATGAGCAGTTCTTC. Its protein product is CASSPLFALVSYNEQFF.

The V call is TRBV30, the J call TRBJ1-4; 7 bases are shared with TRBD1. This CDR3 contains 14 residues. Per germline, CDR1 GTSNPN and CDR2 SVGIG (reference sequence). The V and J ends lost 4 bases and 0 bases, in that order; junction bases with no gene match: 2. This CDR3 is CAWNRGATNEKLFF. CDR3 bases: TGTGCCTGGAACAGGGGCGCAACTAATGAAAAACTGTTTTTT.

The genes are TRBV3-1 (or the pseudogene TRBV3-2) and TRBJ1-3, with a possible D match to TRBD1 (6 bases). This CDR3 has 17 amino acids. Deletions cut 3 bases from V and 0 bases from J, with 15 bases between. The germline V gene encodes CDR1 LGHDT and CDR2 YNNKEL (reference sequence). The CDR3 DNA reads as TGTGCCAGCAGCCAGAGGTACAGGGCGAGCTCTGGAAACACCATATATTTT. Its translation: CASSQRYRASSGNTIYF.

The chain combines TRBV19 with TRBJ2-2; 9 bases match TRBD2. The germline CDR1 and CDR2 sequences are LNHDA and SQIVND (reference sequence). This CDR3 has 17 amino acids. Unmatched junction bases numbered 4, after V lost 2 bases and J lost 0 bases. The CDR3 protein is CASSIRAGGANTGELFF. CDR3 DNA sequence: TGTGCCAGTAGTATAAGAGCGGGGGGTGCGAACACCGGGGAGCTGTTTTTT. Full variable domain (missing parts from reference TRBV19 and TRBJ2-2): DGGITQSPKYLFRKEGQNVTLSCEQNLNHDAMYWYRQDPGQGLRLIYYSQIVNDFQKGDIAEGYSVSREKKESFPLTVTSAQKNPTAFYLCASSIRAGGANTGELFFGEGSRLTVL.

The J gene is TRBJ1-3, the V gene TRBV25-1, with 7 bases identical to TRBD1. The CDR3 spans 15 residues. Unmatched junction bases numbered 9, after V lost 5 bases and J lost 5 bases. CDR1 is MGHDK and CDR2 is SYGVNS in the germline V gene. CDR3 nucleotides: TGTGCCAGCAGTAACACAGGGGCCCGAAGAAACACCATATATTTT. Protein sequence: CASSNTGARRNTIYF.

The chain has TRBV6-2 or TRBV6-3 and TRBJ1-5; D ambiguous. Germline V gene lookup returns CDR1 MNHEY and CDR2 SVGEGT. The CDR3 loop spans 16 amino acids. V was clipped by 5 bases and J by 2 bases, with 16 bases between them. The chain's CDR3 is CASSDKTLWGNQPQHF. The CDR3 DNA follows: TGTGCCAGCAGTGACAAGACGCTCTGGGGCAATCAGCCCCAGCATTTT.